This T cell receptor (beta chain) was captured in a study of T cell responses to AZD1222 COVID-19 vaccine (dated by TCRdb to the early 2020s). Background on the whole study: TCR sequencing covered 230 to 250 trial participants: 200 to 220 given two doses of AZD1222 and about 26 given two doses of MenACWY control vaccine. Trial participants were enrolled by age into subgroups of 18-55, 56-69 and 70-plus years, and about 150, 27 and 61 TCR-sequenced participants, respectively, were included in these subgroups. The research as a whole found: Most participants were white British and females outnumbered males, and the authors suggested that clonal diversity may have been underestimated. The vaccine-associated CD4 TCRs covered the entire spike protein, and the dominant responses fell in regions 160-218 and 743-854. In the small 56-69-year group, the increase in depth fell short of significance, most likely because of low power. Because no day 14 peak-response samples were available, repertoires were characterized only after the peak T cell response. Nearly half of unique spike-specific TCRs reportedly recognized epitopes outside regions mutated in the B.1.351 and B.1.1.7 variants. Conclusions about previously exposed vaccinees were limited because only six AZD1222 recipients were SARS-CoV-2 seropositive at baseline. A significant rise in spike-specific TCR breadth and depth was observed after two AZD1222 doses relative to day 0 and relative to MenACWY recipients.

The CDR3 regions of human TCRbeta chains were subjected to immunosequencing. As for how the authors treated the data: Repertoire TCRs were checked for matches against a reference library of SARS-CoV-2-specific TCRs that had been generated using the MIRA antigen-specificity platform. Breadth was defined as the fraction of unique TCRs that were SARS-CoV-2-associated, and depth was defined as the fraction of total T cells that were SARS-CoV-2-associated. Using the MIRA data, each spike-specific TCR was mapped to the spike region that the TCR reacts to and placed in a CD4 or CD8 class. Log10-transformed breadth and depth values were compared by one-way ANOVA with Sidak's multiple comparisons tests. TCRdb mirrors the immuneACCESS table, restricted to in-frame sequences. Some clones are absent from its copies; in checked studies, under half trace to an unresolved V gene, and the reason for the others is unknown. V and J calls and clone size are copied from that table; D and trimming were computed from the DNA. Present in this sample are about 150,000 clones, approximately 90% of which were seen just once. Jointly, the top ten make up 6.9% of the sample.

Remarks on this clone: The antigen it recognizes is unknown. There are no base qualities to consult, and no much larger clone falls within one base.

The CDR3 measures 19 amino acids from cysteine to phenylalanine. This entry keeps only the CDR3 DNA: 57 bases, framed from base 1. According to the germline V gene, CDR1 reads MNHEY and CDR2 reads SVGEGT. At the junction V is shortened by 4 bases and J by 1 base, with 25 bases in between. According to the study, the label for this sample's time point signals: sample from adult after SARS-CoV-2 infection, after symptom onset. Two convalescent COVID-19 patients, sampled after symptom onset from adults with prior SARS-CoV-2 infection, were also TCR-sequenced for comparison. This receptor was obtained from an adult who had recovered from COVID-19. Here the chain combines TRBV6-2 or TRBV6-3 and TRBJ1-1; perhaps TRBD1 is the D gene, with 5 bases matching. Source: peripheral blood, taken after recovery from COVID-19. CDR3 loop: CASSSGPRQLQNRNTEAFF. The DNA is TGTGCCAGCAGTTCCGGCCCCAGACAGCTTCAGAATCGGAACACTGAAGCTTTCTTT.